The 2 T cell receptor beta chains presented below share a single source sample, sequenced in a study of blood T cell repertoires in COVID-19. Profiled with immunoSEQ multiplex PCR; TCRdb holds only in-frame clones, not every one. The sample holds 150,000 to 200,000 clones; more than 80% are singletons and the top ten take around 2%. The sample consisted of peripheral blood. These receptors were collected from an older woman with COVID-19, enrolled during active disease.

The rearrangement links TRBV4-2 to TRBJ2-3, with D perhaps TRBD1 (5 bases). Germline V lookup: CDR1 LGHNA, CDR2 YNFKEQ. Trimming shortened V by 0 bases and J by 1 base, and 14 bases separated the two germline ends. CDR3 length equals 17 residues. CDR3 sequence: CASSQDPGRRGTDTQYF. The CDR3 bases are TGTGCCAGCAGCCAAGACCCCGGACGCAGGGGCACAGATACGCAGTATTTT.

In its sample, this clone was seen once. The CDR3 here is CASSLTVRTGELFF. The CDR3, as DNA: TGTGCCAGCAGCTTGACGGTGAGAACCGGGGAGCTGTTTTTT. The V and J genes are TRBV5-6 and TRBJ2-2, with D unclear. V was cut by 1 base and J by 5 bases, with 9 bases left in between. This CDR3 has 14 residues. The germline CDR1 and CDR2 sequences are SGHDT and YYEEEE.